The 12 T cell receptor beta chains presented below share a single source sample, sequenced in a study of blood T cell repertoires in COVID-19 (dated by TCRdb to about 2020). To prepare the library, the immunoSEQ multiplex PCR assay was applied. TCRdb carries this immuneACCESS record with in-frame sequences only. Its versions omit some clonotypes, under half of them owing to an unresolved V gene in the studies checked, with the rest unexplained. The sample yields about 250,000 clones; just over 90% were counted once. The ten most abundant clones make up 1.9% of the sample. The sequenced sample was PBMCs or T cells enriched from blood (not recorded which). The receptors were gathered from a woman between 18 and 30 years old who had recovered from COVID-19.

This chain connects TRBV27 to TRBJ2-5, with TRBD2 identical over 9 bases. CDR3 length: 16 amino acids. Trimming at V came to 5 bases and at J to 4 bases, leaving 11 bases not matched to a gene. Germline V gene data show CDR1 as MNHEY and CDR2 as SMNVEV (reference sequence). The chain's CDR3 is CASSRSLAGDRETQYF. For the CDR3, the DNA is TGTGCCAGCAGTCGGTCACTAGCGGGCGACAGAGAGACCCAGTACTTC.

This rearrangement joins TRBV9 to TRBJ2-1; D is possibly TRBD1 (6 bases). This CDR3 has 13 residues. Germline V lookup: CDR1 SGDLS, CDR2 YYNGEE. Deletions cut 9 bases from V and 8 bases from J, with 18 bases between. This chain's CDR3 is CATNSRGVDEQFF. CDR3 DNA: TGTGCCACCAATTCCAGGGGTGTCGATGAGCAGTTCTTC.

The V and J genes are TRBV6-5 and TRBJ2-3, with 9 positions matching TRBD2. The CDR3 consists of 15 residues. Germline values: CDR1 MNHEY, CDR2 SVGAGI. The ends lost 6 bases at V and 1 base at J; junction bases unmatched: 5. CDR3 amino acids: CASRRERGGTDTQYF. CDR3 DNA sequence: TGTGCCAGCAGAAGGGAGCGGGGGGGCACAGATACGCAGTATTTT.

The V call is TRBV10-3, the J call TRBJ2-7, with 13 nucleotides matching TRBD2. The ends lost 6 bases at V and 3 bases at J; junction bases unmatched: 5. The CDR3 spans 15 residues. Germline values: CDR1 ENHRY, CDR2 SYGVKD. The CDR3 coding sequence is TGTGCCATCAGACCCACTAGCGGGAGGGTCTACGAGCAGTACTTC. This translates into CAIRPTSGRVYEQYF.

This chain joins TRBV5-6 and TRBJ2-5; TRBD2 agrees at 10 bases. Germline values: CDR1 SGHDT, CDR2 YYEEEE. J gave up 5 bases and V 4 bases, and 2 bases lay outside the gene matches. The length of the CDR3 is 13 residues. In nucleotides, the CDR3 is TGTGCCAGCAGCCTAGCGGGAGATGAGACCCAGTACTTC. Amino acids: CASSLAGDETQYF.

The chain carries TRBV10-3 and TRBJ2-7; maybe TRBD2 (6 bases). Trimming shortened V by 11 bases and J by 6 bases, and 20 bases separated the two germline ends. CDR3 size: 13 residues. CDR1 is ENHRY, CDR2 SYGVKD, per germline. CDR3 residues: CAPIRGFNGEQYF. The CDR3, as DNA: TGTGCCCCGATACGGGGGTTTAACGGCGAGCAGTACTTC.

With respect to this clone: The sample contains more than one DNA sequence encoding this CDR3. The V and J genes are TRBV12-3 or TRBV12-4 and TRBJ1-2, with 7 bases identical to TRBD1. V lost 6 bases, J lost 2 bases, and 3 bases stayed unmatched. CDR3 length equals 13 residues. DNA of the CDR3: TGTGCCAGCAGCAGGGGACAGAACTATGGCTACACCTTC. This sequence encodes CASSRGQNYGYTF.

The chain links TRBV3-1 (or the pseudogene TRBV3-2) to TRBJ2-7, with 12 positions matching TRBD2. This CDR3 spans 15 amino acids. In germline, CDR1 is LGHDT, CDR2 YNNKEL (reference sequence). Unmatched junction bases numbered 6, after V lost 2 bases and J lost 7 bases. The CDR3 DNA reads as TGTGCCAGCAGCCAACTAGCGGGAGGGGTAGGGGAGCAGTACTTC. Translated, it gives CASSQLAGGVGEQYF.

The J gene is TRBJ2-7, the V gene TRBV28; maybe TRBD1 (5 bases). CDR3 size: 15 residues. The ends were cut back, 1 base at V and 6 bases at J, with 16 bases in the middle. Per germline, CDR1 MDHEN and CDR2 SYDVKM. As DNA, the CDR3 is TGTGCCAGCAGTTTATATAGTAGGGGAAGGCTCGAGCAGTACTTC. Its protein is CASSLYSRGRLEQYF.

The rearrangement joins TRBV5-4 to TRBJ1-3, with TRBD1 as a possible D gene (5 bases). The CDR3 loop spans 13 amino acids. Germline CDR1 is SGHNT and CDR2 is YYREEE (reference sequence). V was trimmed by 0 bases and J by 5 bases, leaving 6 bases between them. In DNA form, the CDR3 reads TGTGCCAGCAGCTTGGAGGGGAGAAACACCATATATTTT. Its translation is CASSLEGRNTIYF.

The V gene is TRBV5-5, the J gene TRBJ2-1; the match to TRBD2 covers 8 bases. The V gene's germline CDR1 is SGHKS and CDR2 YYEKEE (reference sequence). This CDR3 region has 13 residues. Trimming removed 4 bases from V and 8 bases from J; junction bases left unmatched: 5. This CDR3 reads CASSDGRVDEQFF. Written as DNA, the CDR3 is TGTGCCAGCAGCGACGGGAGGGTGGATGAGCAGTTCTTC.

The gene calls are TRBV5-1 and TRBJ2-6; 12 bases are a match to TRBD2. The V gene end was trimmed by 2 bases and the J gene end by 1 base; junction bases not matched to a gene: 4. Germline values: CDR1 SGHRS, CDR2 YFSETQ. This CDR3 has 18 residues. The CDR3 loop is CASSFRLAGDSGANVLTF. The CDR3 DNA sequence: TGCGCCAGCAGCTTTCGACTAGCGGGAGATTCTGGGGCCAACGTCCTGACTTTC.